This is a list of T cell receptor beta chains from one sample in a study of shared clonotypes between healthy human individuals. The method was immunoSEQ multiplex PCR; TCRdb's version includes in-frame clones alone and lacks a portion of them. Altogether hundreds of thousands of clones are present, around 74% being singletons, with the ten largest covering approximately 10%. The specimen sequenced was memory CD4+ T cells sorted from blood. Receptors originate from a man aged 25 to 45 in good health. Both conserved end residues are part of each CDR3. The order of the fields is clone size, CDR3 length, D gene, J gene, V gene, CDR3 protein, CDR3 DNA. A D gene is named only where the DNA matches it firmly. Not every row has a clone size; where given, it reads once, few, many or a size class.

size: .; length: 11; D: .; J: TRBJ1-1; V: TRBV6-1; CDR3: CASSYGMGAFF; DNA: TGTGCCAGCAGTTATGGGATGGGAGCTTTCTTT
size: once; length: 14; D: TRBD1; J: TRBJ2-4; V: TRBV5-1; CDR3: CASSPGQGSDIQYF; DNA: TGCGCCAGCAGCCCCGGACAGGGATCAGACATTCAGTACTTC
size: few; length: 17; D: TRBD2; J: TRBJ2-2; V: TRBV5-1; CDR3: CASSLGSGSPRAGELFF; DNA: TGCGCCAGCAGCTTGGGTAGCGGGAGTCCAAGGGCCGGGGAGCTGTTTTTT
size: few; length: 15; D: .; J: TRBJ2-2; V: TRBV5-1; CDR3: CASSLGGYPIGELFF; DNA: TGCGCCAGCAGCTTGGGGGGATACCCAATCGGGGAGCTGTTTTTT
size: few; length: 16; D: TRBD2; J: TRBJ2-7; V: TRBV7-2; CDR3: CASSSPRKRGLYEQYF; DNA: TGTGCCAGCAGCTCCCCCCGGAAGCGGGGCCTCTACGAGCAGTACTTC
size: .; length: 16; D: TRBD2; J: TRBJ2-5; V: TRBV10-2; CDR3: CASQGLAGVGRETQYF; DNA: TGCGCCAGCCAGGGACTAGCGGGAGTCGGGCGGGAGACCCAGTACTTC
size: once; length: 15; D: .; J: TRBJ2-5; V: TRBV7-6; CDR3: CASSFGGQIQETQYF; DNA: TGTGCCAGCAGCTTTGGAGGACAGATTCAAGAGACCCAGTACTTC
size: few; length: 11; D: .; J: TRBJ2-7; V: TRBV20-1; CDR3: CSARGEYEQYF; DNA: TGCAGTGCTAGAGGGGAGTACGAGCAGTACTTC
size: .; length: 15; D: .; J: TRBJ2-3; V: TRBV21-1; CDR3: CASSKSTTFTDTQYF; DNA: TGTGCCAGCAGCAAATCCACCACTTTCACAGATACGCAGTATTTT
size: .; length: 15; D: .; J: TRBJ2-2; V: TRBV7-2; CDR3: CASSLAGGYTGELFF; DNA: TGTGCCAGCAGCTTAGCGGGAGGATATACCGGGGAGCTGTTTTTT
size: .; length: 14; D: .; J: TRBJ1-4; V: TRBV4-3; CDR3: CASSQERGVVKLFF; DNA: TGCGCCAGCAGCCAAGAACGGGGCGTCGTGAAACTGTTTTTT